Following are 17 T cell receptor beta chains from one sample sequenced in a study of CD8 T cells in ankylosing spondylitis. For these TCRs, the target antigens are not known. General study results and limits: For ankylosing spondylitis blood, a TCR beta motif of 7 or 8 highly homologous variants appeared characteristic.

TCRdb reanalysed the 5' RACE reads using MiXCR and keeps one entry per CDR3 protein. The sample lists over 600,000 distinct CDR3 sequences, around a fifth occurring once. The sequenced sample was blood, either unsorted or a sorted T cell fraction (not recorded which). Receptors were obtained from a male donor with ankylosing spondylitis.

V gene TRBV5-8 combines with J gene TRBJ2-7; no clear D gene. Germline V lookup: CDR1 SGHTS, CDR2 YDEGEE. Trimming took 4 bases from V and 4 from J, leaving 15 bases between them. The CDR3 consists of 14 residues. CDR3 sequence (DNA): TGTGCCAGCAGCACGAATCGGAGAGATTACGAGCAGTACTTC. It specifies CASSTNRRDYEQYF.

This clonotype was found a few times. The chain carries TRBV4-3 and TRBJ2-4; 7 positions match TRBD1. There are 15 residues in the CDR3. Germline V lookup: CDR1 LGHNA, CDR2 YSLEER. V shed 0 bases and J 8 bases; nucleotides not matched to a gene: 7. This CDR3 reads CASSQDDRVEYIQYF. Here the CDR3 DNA reads TGCGCCAGCAGCCAAGATGACAGGGTAGAGTACATTCAGTACTTC.

This clonotype was detected a few times. V usage is TRBV7-3 and J usage is TRBJ2-3; no definite D call. Trimming took 5 bases from V and 6 from J, leaving 9 bases between them. The CDR3 is 12 residues long. Per germline, CDR1 SGHTA and CDR2 FQGTGA. DNA for the CDR3: TGTGCCAGCAGCCAGGATCTGGATACGCAGTATTTT. Residues: CASSQDLDTQYF.

The V gene is TRBV12-3 or TRBV12-4, the J gene TRBJ1-5, with D possibly being TRBD1 (5 bases). The CDR3 covers 11 residues. V shed 5 bases and J shed 6 bases, with 5 bases lying between them. The CDR3 is CASSRGQPQHF. The CDR3 DNA follows: TGTGCCAGCAGTAGGGGTCAGCCCCAGCATTTT.

This clonotype was observed a handful of times. The chain uses TRBV29-1 and TRBJ2-3; no firm D call. V was cut by 3 bases and J by 0 bases, with 13 bases left in between. CDR3 length: 15 residues. The germline V gene has CDR1 SQVTM and CDR2 ANQGSEA. The CDR3 loop reads CSVEAATSSTDTQYF. CDR3 coding DNA: TGCAGCGTTGAGGCAGCGACCAGTAGCACAGATACGCAGTATTTT.

The J gene is TRBJ1-2, the V gene TRBV19; D is unresolved. Germline CDR1 LNHDA, CDR2 SQIVND (reference sequence). V was clipped by 3 bases and J by 5 bases, with 7 bases between them. The CDR3 is 12 residues long. The CDR3 spells CASSIYGYGYTF. CDR3 nucleotide sequence: TGTGCCAGTAGTATCTACGGGTATGGCTACACCTTC.

The CDR3 DNA reads TGTGCCAGCAGTGGCCAGGACAGGGGTGGAGAGACCCAGTACTTC. Protein: CASSGQDRGGETQYF. The chain has TRBV28 and TRBJ2-5; TRBD1 aligns across 9 bases. Germline CDR1 MDHEN, CDR2 SYDVKM. There are 15 residues in the CDR3. V gave up 5 bases and J gave up 4 bases; unmatched junction bases: 8.

This clonotype was detected only a few times. The rearrangement joins TRBV20-1 to TRBJ1-1; possibly TRBD1 for D (6 bases). The CDR3 consists of 15 residues. Trimming shortened V by 4 bases and J by 4 bases, and 19 bases separated the two germline ends. Germline CDR1 DFQATT, CDR2 SNEGSKA (reference sequence). The DNA for the CDR3 is TGCAGTGCTACCAGCCGATTCGGACAGAGCACTGAAGCTTTCTTT. Translating gives CSATSRFGQSTEAFF.

The V call is TRBV20-1, the J call TRBJ2-3; D ambiguous. Trimming left V 2 bases short and J 4 bases short, with 10 bases between. Germline V gene lookup returns CDR1 DFQATT and CDR2 SNEGSKA (reference sequence). The CDR3 spans 13 residues. CDR3 loop: CSARQPAPDTQYF. In nucleotides, the CDR3 is TGCAGTGCTAGACAGCCGGCTCCAGATACGCAGTATTTT.

The gene calls are TRBV10-3 and TRBJ2-3, with TRBD1 as a possible D gene (5 bases). Germline V lookup: CDR1 ENHRY, CDR2 SYGVKD. The length of the CDR3 is 15 residues. V was clipped by 3 bases and J by 2 bases, with 12 bases between them. The CDR3 coding sequence is TGTGCCATCAGTGAAAGGGGTCTGGACACAGATACGCAGTATTTT. Translating it yields CAISERGLDTDTQYF.

This clonotype was observed many times. This chain connects TRBV12-3 or TRBV12-4 to TRBJ1-5, with no clear D. Trimming left V 5 bases short and J 2 bases short, with 7 bases between. CDR3 length equals 13 residues. The DNA of the CDR3 is TGTGCCAGCAGTGTCCCGGGCAATCAGCCCCAGCATTTT. It encodes CASSVPGNQPQHF.

V gene TRBV3-1 combines with J gene TRBJ1-5; D gene uncertain. The CDR3 is made up of 15 amino acids. The germline gives CDR1 LGHDT, CDR2 YNNKEL (reference sequence). Trimming stripped 4 bases from V and 0 bases from J, with 10 bases between. The CDR3: CASSPGYNSNQPQHF. Here the CDR3 DNA reads TGTGCCAGCAGCCCGGGCTATAATAGCAATCAGCCCCAGCATTTT.

The rearrangement links TRBV11-2 to TRBJ2-2, with 7 bases fitting TRBD1. Trimming at V came to 5 bases and at J to 2 bases, leaving 14 bases not matched to a gene. The CDR3 is made up of 18 amino acids. Germline loops: CDR1 SGHAT, CDR2 FQNNGV. The CDR3 DNA reads as TGTGCCAGCAGCCCCTACCCGACAGGGAGCGACAACACCGGGGAGCTGTTTTTT. It yields the protein CASSPYPTGSDNTGELFF.

The genes are TRBV10-3 and TRBJ1-1; TRBD1 matches 10 bases. CDR3 size: 17 residues. CDR1 and CDR2 from the germline V gene are ENHRY and SYGVKD. Trimming cost V 4 bases and J 0 bases; bases outside gene matches: 8. The CDR3 DNA is TGTGCCATCAGTGTCGGGACAGGGGCGATCATGAACACTGAAGCTTTCTTT. As protein: CAISVGTGAIMNTEAFF.

The chain couples TRBV20-1 to TRBJ1-4; maybe TRBD1 (5 bases). CDR3 length: 14 residues. CDR1 is DFQATT, CDR2 SNEGSKA, per germline (reference sequence). V lost 5 bases, J lost 4 bases, and 14 bases lay in between. The CDR3: CSAHRGVGNEKLFF. DNA of the CDR3: TGCAGTGCTCACCGGGGGGTGGGTAATGAAAAACTGTTTTTT.

This clonotype has a handful of counts. The genes are TRBV7-2 and TRBJ2-1, with 7 nucleotides matching TRBD1. The trim removed 3 bases at V and 9 bases at J, leaving 8 bases unmatched. Looked up from germline, CDR1 is SGHTA and CDR2 is FQGNSA. This CDR3 has 14 amino acids. The CDR3 nucleotides are TGTGCCAGCAGCTTTTCCGACAGGGCGGGTGAGCAGTTCTTC. Translated, it gives CASSFSDRAGEQFF.

This clonotype was seen a few times. CDR3 sequence reads: CSARGGERGDTGELFF. In DNA form, the CDR3 reads TGCAGTGCTAGGGGGGGGGAGCGGGGCGACACCGGGGAGCTGTTTTTT. This chain uses TRBV20-1 with TRBJ2-2; 7 bases match TRBD2. This CDR3 spans 16 amino acids. Germline V lookup: CDR1 DFQATT, CDR2 SNEGSKA (reference sequence). V gave up 3 bases and J gave up 3 bases; unmatched junction bases: 10.